This TCR beta chain was identified in a study of cytotoxic CD8 clonotypes in ibrutinib-treated CLL. Study findings and constraints: Clonality was elevated at ibrutinib response and had returned toward baseline at progression. On treatment, the uncommon public clonotypes contracted or remained stable.

Here immunoSEQ multiplex PCR was the method, and the copy in TCRdb shows in-frame clones only, minus some. The table records under 30,000 clones, less than 60% of them present only once. As to this clone: The antigen is not known.

Trimming removed 2 bases from V and 15 bases from J, with 17 bases in between. Per germline, CDR1 SGHTA and CDR2 FQGTGA. This CDR3 has 13 residues. This TCR derives from a human donor with chronic lymphocytic leukemia. This sequence joins TRBV7-3 and TRBJ2-1, with D unresolved. The specimen was PBMCs, collected before ibrutinib treatment. Here the CDR3 reads CASSLDNFSRRFF. The CDR3 DNA follows: TGTGCCAGCAGCTTAGACAATTTTTCTCGACGGTTCTTC. Supplemented by reference TRBV7-3 and TRBJ2-1, the full variable domain reads GAGVSQTPSNKVTEKGKYVELRCDPISGHTALYWYRQSLGQGPEFLIYFQGTGAADDSGLPNDRFFAVRPEGSVSTLKIQRTERGDSAVYLCASSLDNFSRRFFGPGTRLTVL.